The sequence of this T cell receptor beta chain was determined in a study of cytomegalovirus exposure and HLA in healthy donors. Whole-study findings and limits: Indistinguishable V segments such as TRBV6-2 and TRBV6-3 were excluded. Using the classifier, cytomegalovirus status was reportedly diagnosed with high specificity and sensitivity.

In the case of this clone: The antigen is unknown.

PCR employed 60 Vbeta and 13 Jbeta primers. The protocol was immunoSEQ multiplex PCR, while the TCRdb copy is restricted to in-frame clones and leaves out a portion. Of roughly 280,000 clones detected, 65% to 85% appear once; the ten largest clones hold approximately 2.3%. This CDR3 spans 12 amino acids. Germline loops: CDR1 SEHNR, CDR2 FQNEAQ (reference sequence). V was trimmed by 6 bases and J by 2 bases, leaving 8 bases between them. Sequencing used PBMCs. This TCR derives from a female donor in good health and CMV-seronegative. The gene calls are TRBV7-9 and TRBJ2-7; D gene unclear. The CDR3, as DNA: TGTGCCAGCAGACACGAAACCTACGAGCAGTACTTC. This encodes CASRHETYEQYF. Variable domain in full (rest from reference TRBV7-9 and TRBJ2-7): DTGVSQNPRHKITKRGQNVTFRCDPISEHNRLYWYRQTLGQGPEFLTYFQNEAQLEKSRLLSDRFSAERPKGSFSTLEIQRTEQGDSAMYLCASRHETYEQYFGPGTRLTVT.